This section outlines one T cell receptor beta chain sequence together with its context. Germline lookup yields CDR1 SGHRS and CDR2 YFSETQ. This CDR3 region has 14 residues. Trimming removed 1 base from V and 5 bases from J; junction bases left unmatched: 4. This specimen belongs to a study of control samples from healthy donors and cancer patients. Measured with immunoSEQ multiplex PCR; TCRdb has only the in-frame clones, and not every one. The sample consists of 90,000 to 100,000 clones, about 85% of them appearing once. This chain links TRBV5-1 with TRBJ2-5; 8 nucleotides match TRBD2. The TCR was taken from a woman in her 70s in good health. The specimen was blood. Written as DNA, the CDR3 is TGCGCCAGCAGCTTGAAAGCGGGAGTGGAGACCCAGTACTTC. It encodes CASSLKAGVETQYF.